Described below is a single T cell receptor beta chain sequence and its context. Time point in this sample: patch test 1, 2 weeks after DPC sensitization. Treatment of the sample: therapeutic diphenylcyclopropenone sensitization with weekly scalp DPC. Unfractionated whole blood was the source of the extracted total RNA. The entry originates in a study of human T cells and chemical hapten exposure. Study-wide background: Patch tests applied 0.01% DPC to the upper back and were scored after 6 days. Variation in per-sample TCR yields came mainly from small pooled library volume differences.

In TCRdb, the RACE reads were re-called with MiXCR into one record per CDR3 protein. The sample has about 71,000 distinct CDR3 sequences, approximately 9.8% seen once. The germline V gene encodes CDR1 DFQATT and CDR2 SNEGSKA (reference sequence). Trimming pared 0 bases from V and 1 base from J, leaving 10 bases between. This CDR3 has 14 amino acids. The sequence came from a woman aged 40 to 50 with alopecia areata. Some clones in this sample may be carry-over from other donors' samples. The source was whole blood, collected in connection with sensitization to the hapten diphenylcyclopropenone (DPC). V and J are TRBV20-1 and TRBJ2-7; no reliable D call. The CDR3 DNA reads TGCAGTGCTAGAGATATACGGAGATCCTACGAGCAGTACTTC. Translation gives CSARDIRRSYEQYF.